A single sample gave rise to the 27 T cell receptor beta chains below, sequenced in a study of blood T cells in healthy people across ages. A second roughly 6 to 11 cycle PCR used barcoded and J-beta primers. MiXCR, run by TCRdb on the 5' RACE reads, gives a single entry per CDR3 protein. Among around 1.7 million distinct CDR3 sequences listed, 28% were seen once. What was sequenced was blood. The receptors shown here come from a woman aged 25 to 39 in good health.

CDR3 coding DNA: TGTGCCAGCAGCTTAGATCGTCCGGGGAGATATGGCTACACCTTC. It specifies CASSLDRPGRYGYTF. The chain is built from TRBV7-2 and TRBJ1-2; D unclear. The germline CDR1 and CDR2 sequences are SGHTA and FQGNSA. The V gene lost 1 base and the J gene lost 5 bases, with 14 bases spanning the gap. The CDR3 covers 15 residues.

This clonotype has only a few counts. The chain uses TRBV29-1 and TRBJ1-5; no firm D call. This CDR3 comprises 13 residues. Germline CDR1 is SQVTM and CDR2 is ANQGSEA. Trimming stripped 0 bases from V and 7 bases from J, with 10 bases between. CDR3 loop: CSVEDREAQPQHF. CDR3 bases: TGCAGCGTTGAAGATCGGGAGGCACAGCCCCAGCATTTT. The whole variable domain, remainder taken from reference TRBV29-1 and TRBJ1-5, is SAVISQKPSRDICQRGTSLTIQCQVDSQVTMMFWYRQQPGQSLTLIATANQGSEATYESGFVIDKFPISRPNLTFSTLTVSNMSPEDSSIYLCSVEDREAQPQHFGDGTRLSIL.

This clonotype was counted at least ten times. This chain uses TRBV6-5 with TRBJ2-6; D remains ambiguous. The length of the CDR3 is 14 residues. V lost 0 bases and J 3 bases, leaving 3 bases between the germline ends. CDR1 MNHEY and CDR2 SVGAGI come from the germline V gene. Here the CDR3 reads CASSYSSGANVLTF. The CDR3, as DNA: TGTGCCAGCAGTTACTCGAGTGGGGCCAACGTCCTGACTTTC.

This clonotype was counted a few times. This chain's CDR3 is CASSRTGTSDYNEQFF. Written as DNA, the CDR3 is TGTGCCAGCAGCAGAACCGGGACTAGCGACTACAATGAGCAGTTCTTC. The chain employs TRBV3-1 and TRBJ2-1; TRBD2 matches 10 bases. The CDR3 is 16 amino acids. Looked up from germline, CDR1 is LGHDT and CDR2 is YNNKEL (reference sequence). The ends lost 5 bases at V and 3 bases at J; junction bases unmatched: 7.

The chain carries TRBV6-2 or TRBV6-3 and TRBJ2-5; the match to TRBD2 covers 14 bases. The CDR3 loop spans 14 amino acids. J lost 5 bases, V lost 6 bases, and 2 bases had no gene match. The germline gives CDR1 MNHEY, CDR2 SVGEGT. The CDR3 loop reads CASRGLAGDETQYF. The CDR3 nucleotides are TGTGCCAGCAGGGGACTAGCGGGAGATGAGACCCAGTACTTC.

This clonotype was detected many times. Here the CDR3 reads CASSLLLGFQETQYF. The DNA for the CDR3 is TGCGCCAGCAGCTTGCTGCTGGGATTCCAAGAGACCCAGTACTTC. This chain connects TRBV5-1 to TRBJ2-5; D unclear. This CDR3 contains 15 residues. Per germline, CDR1 SGHRS and CDR2 YFSETQ. V lost 1 base, J lost 1 base, and 11 bases lay in between. Full variable domain (rest looked up from reference TRBV5-1 and TRBJ2-5): KAGVTQTPRYLIKTRGQQVTLSCSPISGHRSVSWYQQTPGQGLQFLFEYFSETQRNKGNFPGRFSGRQFSNSRSEMNVSTLELGDSALYLCASSLLLGFQETQYFGPGTRLLVL.

This clonotype has just a few counts. V is TRBV12-3 or TRBV12-4 and J is TRBJ2-3, with 8 bases aligning to TRBD2. Trimming cost V 8 bases and J 0 bases; bases outside gene matches: 10. CDR3 size: 16 residues. In DNA form, the CDR3 reads TGTGCCAGCGGAGCCCTGTTAGCGGGGAGCACAGATACGCAGTATTTT. It codes for CASGALLAGSTDTQYF.

The chain employs TRBV6-5 and TRBJ1-2, with 7 bases that match TRBD1. The V gene end was trimmed by 6 bases and the J gene end by 8 bases; junction bases not matched to a gene: 12. Germline CDR1 reads MNHEY; CDR2 reads SVGAGI. CDR3 length: 14 residues. CDR3 sequence: CASRRDGTARGYTF. The DNA for the CDR3 is TGTGCCAGCAGACGCGACGGGACAGCCAGGGGCTACACCTTC.

This clonotype was recorded a few times. V usage is TRBV2 and J usage is TRBJ1-2; D is unresolved. CDR1 and CDR2 from the germline V gene are SNHLY and FYNNEI. This CDR3 spans 11 amino acids. The V gene lost 0 bases and the J gene lost 10 bases, with 6 bases spanning the gap. CDR3: CASSEAGYYTF. In DNA, the CDR3 is TGTGCCAGCAGTGAAGCCGGGTACTACACCTTC.

This clonotype is a singleton in its sample. This may be a read error, as it is one base from a much larger clone. The J gene is TRBJ2-4, the V gene TRBV10-3; 11 nucleotides match TRBD2. Germline CDR1 reads ENHRY; CDR2 reads SYGVKD. Losses at the gene ends were 5 bases for V and 13 bases for J; bases not matched to a gene: 13. The CDR3 runs 15 residues. The CDR3 reads CAISSSLAGGGEQYF. The CDR3 region has the DNA TGTGCCATCAGTTCCTCTCTAGCGGGAGGAGGGGAGCAGTACTTC.

V is TRBV28 and J is TRBJ2-7; TRBD1 matches at 7 bases. The trim removed 8 bases at V and 3 bases at J, leaving 25 bases unmatched. Germline V CDR1 and CDR2: MDHEN, SYDVKM. The length of the CDR3 is 19 residues. The CDR3 DNA reads TGTGCCAGCGGGGACGGGACAGCCAAGATTCCTTCCAAAGTCTACGAGCAGTACTTC. This codes for CASGDGTAKIPSKVYEQYF.

This clonotype was picked up a small number of times. The junction and the germline gene differ at one end; a read error may be behind it. The DNA for the CDR3 is TGTGCCAGCAGCTTATTGGGCAACGTCCGGACTTTC. Residues: CASSLLGNVRTF. The rearrangement joins TRBV7-2 to TRBJ2-6; D ambiguous. The CDR3 is 12 amino acids. CDR1 is SGHTA and CDR2 is FQGNSA in the germline V gene.

The V and J genes are TRBV12-3 or TRBV12-4 and TRBJ1-5; 12 nucleotides agree with TRBD1. This CDR3 spans 16 amino acids. Trimming cost V 5 bases and J 7 bases; bases outside gene matches: 9. The CDR3 region is CASSLGTGGKRQPQHF. DNA of the CDR3: TGTGCCAGCAGTCTCGGGACAGGGGGCAAAAGGCAGCCCCAGCATTTT.

The V and J genes are TRBV11-2 and TRBJ2-1, with a possible D match to TRBD2 (5 bases). The V gene's germline CDR1 is SGHAT and CDR2 FQNNGV. V was clipped by 3 bases and J by 0 bases, with 12 bases between them. This CDR3 is 16 amino acids long. This CDR3 is CASSFLEEISYNEQFF. In nucleotides, the CDR3 is TGTGCCAGCAGCTTTTTGGAGGAAATCTCCTACAATGAGCAGTTCTTC.

The V gene is TRBV6-5, the J gene TRBJ2-5, with 11 bases identical to TRBD2. Unmatched junction bases numbered 10, after V lost 5 bases and J lost 11 bases. The germline V gene has CDR1 MNHEY and CDR2 SVGAGI. There are 14 residues in the CDR3. CDR3: CASSRTSGSYKQYF. CDR3 coding DNA: TGTGCCAGCAGTCGGACTAGCGGGTCCTACAAGCAGTACTTC.

As to this clonotype: An end of the junction differs from the germline gene, which may be a read error. The rearrangement links TRBV11-2 to TRBJ2-5; 7 bases are a match to TRBD1. Germline loops: CDR1 SGHAT, CDR2 FQNNGV. The CDR3 consists of 14 residues. The CDR3 is CASRPTGKREAQYF. In nucleotides, the CDR3 is TGTGCCAGCAGGCCGACAGGGAAGCGAGAGGCCCAGTACTTC.

This clonotype came up a few times. The rearrangement links TRBV28 to TRBJ2-7; D call uncertain. The CDR3 has 16 residues. Germline CDR1 MDHEN, CDR2 SYDVKM. V dropped 5 bases and J dropped 1 base, with 18 bases sitting between them. The CDR3 DNA sequence: TGTGCCAGCAGTCGAGCGTCGGACGGCAATTCCTACGAGCAGTACTTC. Translated: CASSRASDGNSYEQYF.

About this clonotype itself: A single base separates this from a much larger clone, so it may be a read error. The rearrangement uses TRBV6-5 and TRBJ2-4; weak D call: TRBD1 (7 bases). V was cut by 7 bases and J by 13 bases, with 20 bases left in between. The CDR3 sequence is 13 residues long. CDR1 is MNHEY and CDR2 is SVGAGI in the germline V gene. CDR3 coding DNA: TGTGCCAGCAAAGCAGGGGGGCGCGATGAGCAGTACTTC. Translated, it gives CASKAGGRDEQYF.

This clonotype was picked up many times. J is TRBJ2-1 and V is TRBV20-1; a weak D match, TRBD1 (5 bases). The germline CDR1 and CDR2 sequences are DFQATT and SNEGSKA (reference sequence). The length of the CDR3 is 14 residues. Trimming took 7 bases from V and 2 from J, leaving 15 bases between them. CDR3 bases: TGCAGTGGCAGGGAACGGGCGGCCTACAATGAGCAGTTCTTC. Amino acids: CSGRERAAYNEQFF.

A single count supports this clonotype. The chain is built from TRBV9 and TRBJ1-1, with D possibly matching TRBD1 (6 bases). The CDR3 loop spans 16 amino acids. Germline V lookup: CDR1 SGDLS, CDR2 YYNGEE. Trimming left V 4 bases short and J 3 bases short, with 19 bases between. The CDR3 bases are TGTGCCAGCAGCCCCGGGGGGCACCCAGCCGACACTGAAGCTTTCTTT. This translates into CASSPGGHPADTEAFF.

The chain uses TRBV12-3 or TRBV12-4 and TRBJ1-2, with 7 bases aligning to TRBD1. CDR3 size: 14 residues. V shed 7 bases, J shed 0 bases, and the junction held 5 bases outside the gene matches. The chain's CDR3 is CASNRDRPNYGYTF. The CDR3 DNA sequence: TGTGCCAGCAACCGGGACAGACCTAACTATGGCTACACCTTC.

The V gene is TRBV7-9, the J gene TRBJ2-7; TRBD1 is a possible D gene (6 bases). The germline V gene has CDR1 SEHNR and CDR2 FQNEAQ (reference sequence). Trimming removed 0 bases from V and 0 bases from J, with 15 bases in between. This CDR3 region has 17 residues. This CDR3 reads CASSLAVPGQSSYEQYF. In DNA form, the CDR3 reads TGTGCCAGCAGCTTAGCCGTACCCGGACAGTCCTCCTACGAGCAGTACTTC.

This chain uses TRBV21-1 with TRBJ1-6; the table assigns TRBD1, which was not confirmed against the DNA. TRBV21-1 is recorded as a pseudogene. This CDR3 has 12 amino acids. In DNA, the CDR3 is TGTGCCAGCCTCCGGGACAAAGGAGCCCTCCACTTT. Translated: CASLRDKGALHF.

This clonotype was found a few times. J is TRBJ1-1 and V is TRBV25-1; maybe TRBD1 (5 bases). This CDR3 is 15 amino acids long. CDR1 and CDR2 from the germline V gene are MGHDK and SYGVNS. Trimming shortened V by 4 bases and J by 4 bases, and 16 bases separated the two germline ends. CDR3 in amino acids: CASSGKGTIITEAFF. CDR3 DNA sequence: TGTGCCAGCAGTGGGAAGGGGACGATCATCACTGAAGCTTTCTTT.

The V gene is TRBV11-2, the J gene TRBJ2-1, with TRBD2 matching over 9 bases. This CDR3 region has 16 residues. V trimming: 1 base; J trimming: 5 bases; junction bases outside the gene matches: 6. CDR1 is SGHAT, CDR2 FQNNGV, per germline. The CDR3 here is CASSLVAGALHNEQFF. In nucleotides, the CDR3 is TGTGCCAGCAGCTTAGTAGCGGGAGCCCTCCACAATGAGCAGTTCTTC.

With regard to this clonotype: One junction end disagrees with the germline gene, perhaps due to a read error. This chain connects TRBV10-3 to TRBJ2-5, with a possible D match to TRBD1 (7 bases). Per the germline V gene, CDR1 is ENHRY and CDR2 is SYGVKD. The CDR3 is 13 residues long. Here the CDR3 reads CAGGGPNQETLYF. Written as DNA, the CDR3 is TGTGCCGGAGGGGGCCCGAATCAAGAGACCCTGTACTTC.

This rearrangement joins TRBV20-1 to TRBJ1-1; tentatively, D is TRBD1 (6 bases). Germline CDR1 is DFQATT and CDR2 is SNEGSKA (reference sequence). Trimming stripped 6 bases from V and 10 bases from J, with 21 bases between. CDR3 length equals 13 residues. The CDR3 DNA sequence: TGCAGTGCATGGACCGGGACAAATAAGCGAGCTTTCTTT. Protein product: CSAWTGTNKRAFF.